A selection of T cell receptor beta chains follows, all from one sample in a study of monozygotic twins with inflammatory bowel disease. TCRdb reanalyzed the 5' RACE reads and collapses them to one entry per CDR3 protein, without DNA. This table lists approximately 340,000 distinct CDR3 sequences. Sequencing input: blood. Receptors were obtained from a human donor with ulcerative colitis or Crohn's disease, or a healthy co-twin of an affected twin (not recorded which). The CDR3 runs from the conserved cysteine through the conserved F or W. Each record gives: CDR3 protein, CDR3 length, J gene, V gene.

CDR3 protein: CASSFGGVYEQYF
CDR3 length: 13
J gene: TRBJ2-7
V gene: TRBV5-1

CDR3 protein: CSASYPQQPQHF
CDR3 length: 12
J gene: TRBJ1-5
V gene: TRBV20-1

CDR3 protein: CASSSSGQANEKLFF
CDR3 length: 15
J gene: TRBJ1-4
V gene: TRBV7-2

CDR3 protein: CASRQSGQFSYEQYF
CDR3 length: 15
J gene: TRBJ2-7
V gene: TRBV28

CDR3 protein: CASSPSLSTDTQYF
CDR3 length: 14
J gene: TRBJ2-3
V gene: TRBV7-3

CDR3 protein: CASSRRQGRHYEQYF
CDR3 length: 15
J gene: TRBJ2-7
V gene: TRBV28

CDR3 protein: CASSKGGASPNYGYTF
CDR3 length: 16
J gene: TRBJ1-2
V gene: TRBV21-1

CDR3 protein: CASSVDRYQPQHF
CDR3 length: 13
J gene: TRBJ1-5
V gene: TRBV6-1

CDR3 protein: CASSQARDYGYTF
CDR3 length: 13
J gene: TRBJ1-2
V gene: TRBV3-1

CDR3 protein: CASGVERDTQYF
CDR3 length: 12
J gene: TRBJ2-3
V gene: TRBV5-1

CDR3 protein: CASSLASGGSGTGELFF
CDR3 length: 17
J gene: TRBJ2-2
V gene: TRBV5-1

CDR3 protein: CATSRDVSGHGVNEQFF
CDR3 length: 17
J gene: TRBJ2-1
V gene: TRBV15

CDR3 protein: CASSLSWGGNEVNEQFF
CDR3 length: 17
J gene: TRBJ2-1
V gene: TRBV18

CDR3 protein: CASSARDSNTGELFF
CDR3 length: 15
J gene: TRBJ2-2
V gene: TRBV7-8

CDR3 protein: CASSSARGSDTQYF
CDR3 length: 14
J gene: TRBJ2-3
V gene: TRBV5-4

CDR3 protein: CASSQGYLGQKAQYF
CDR3 length: 15
J gene: TRBJ2-3
V gene: TRBV4-3

CDR3 protein: CASSLVGVREQYF
CDR3 length: 13
J gene: TRBJ2-7
V gene: TRBV5-1

CDR3 protein: CSASRSSGAYEQYF
CDR3 length: 14
J gene: TRBJ2-7
V gene: TRBV20-1

CDR3 protein: CASSLRSAYLVLQETQYF
CDR3 length: 18
J gene: TRBJ2-5
V gene: TRBV28

CDR3 protein: CSVVLRDRESGELFF
CDR3 length: 15
J gene: TRBJ2-2
V gene: TRBV29-1

CDR3 protein: CAISQGNEQFF
CDR3 length: 11
J gene: TRBJ2-1
V gene: TRBV10-3